The source of this TCR beta chain is a study of a mutant IDH1 vaccine in newly diagnosed glioma. TCRdb's table, derived via immunoSEQ multiplex PCR, lists solely in-frame clones and lacks some. The data contain 40,000 or so clones, 60% to 80% of them singletons. The sample's time point: baseline, week 1 (first vaccination visit). Treatment denoted: pre-vaccination baseline after standard-of-care therapy. CDR1 ENHRY and CDR2 SYGVKD come from the germline V gene. The CDR3 consists of 16 residues. With V trimmed by 2 bases and J by 5 bases, 8 bases remained unmatched. The input for sequencing was PBMCs, taken from a glioma patient treated with radiotherapy, temozolomide or both. The clonotype originates from a man aged 40-49 years with glioma. Some clones in this sample may be carry-over from other donors' samples. The genes are TRBV10-3 and TRBJ1-4; TRBD1 aligns across 7 bases. The CDR3 loop reads CAISETTGTENEKLFF. CDR3 in DNA: TGTGCCATCAGTGAGACCACCGGGACAGAGAATGAAAAACTGTTTTTT.